The 21 T cell receptor beta chains reported below all come from one sample, sequenced in a study of T cell repertoires in cytomegalovirus infection. TCRdb re-analysed the reads in MiXCR, keeping a single row per CDR3 protein. The sample lists roughly 500,000 distinct CDR3 sequences; 25% to 35% were seen once. What these receptors recognize is not known. Material: cultured PBMCs, obtained from culture after CMV antigen stimulation. Every receptor here comes from a human donor in good health (CMV status not recorded). Some clones in this sample may be carry-over from other donors' samples.

This clonotype was counted a few times. This sequence joins TRBV10-3 and TRBJ2-1; TRBD2 aligns across 7 bases. Trimming removed 6 bases from V and 5 bases from J; junction bases left unmatched: 10. CDR3 length: 15 residues. The germline CDR1 and CDR2 sequences are ENHRY and SYGVKD. The CDR3 nucleotides are TGTGCCATCAGCGCGCTAGCGGTGGCCGACAATGAGCAGTTCTTC. Its protein is CAISALAVADNEQFF.

J is TRBJ1-2 and V is TRBV10-3; 10 bases align to TRBD1. Germline V CDR1 and CDR2: ENHRY, SYGVKD. V dropped 9 bases and J dropped 4; count of bases not matched to a gene: 5. The CDR3 is 13 amino acids. The CDR3 DNA is TGTGCCATGGGGACAGGGGAGACCTATGGCTACACCTTC. Translating gives CAMGTGETYGYTF.

This clonotype has only a few counts. This chain uses TRBV7-2 with TRBJ2-2; D possibly corresponds to TRBD2 (6 bases). Trimming took off 3 bases at V and 5 bases at J, with 13 bases between the two ends. Germline CDR1 is SGHTA and CDR2 is FQGNSA. The CDR3 spans 15 residues. The CDR3 region is CASSLRVRGTGELFF. As DNA, the CDR3 is TGTGCCAGCAGCTTGCGGGTTCGGGGGACCGGGGAGCTGTTTTTT.

The J gene is TRBJ1-1, the V gene TRBV28; D is uncertain. Trimming removed 4 bases from V and 11 bases from J, with 14 bases in between. This CDR3 region has 12 residues. CDR1 and CDR2 from the germline V gene are MDHEN and SYDVKM. The CDR3 nucleotides are TGTGCCAGCAGTTCTAACGGGGAGGACGCTTTCTTT. It is translated as CASSSNGEDAFF.

This clonotype was seen more than once but under ten times. V usage is TRBV20-1 and J usage is TRBJ1-1; 7 nucleotides agree with TRBD1. This CDR3 has 14 residues. CDR1 DFQATT and CDR2 SNEGSKA come from the germline V gene (reference sequence). V gave up 3 bases and J gave up 4 bases; unmatched junction bases: 8. CDR3 amino acids: CSARVPDRITEAFF. DNA of the CDR3: TGCAGTGCTAGGGTTCCGGACAGGATCACTGAAGCTTTCTTT.

This clonotype was counted a few times. This sequence joins TRBV10-2 and TRBJ2-7, with D tentatively TRBD2 (6 bases). The V gene lost 2 bases and the J gene lost 6 bases, with 11 bases spanning the gap. The CDR3 loop spans 13 amino acids. Germline loops: CDR1 WSHSY, CDR2 SAAADI. The CDR3 is CASSETSSREQYF. The CDR3 DNA follows: TGCGCCAGCAGTGAGACTAGCTCCCGCGAGCAGTACTTC.

V and J are TRBV12-3 or TRBV12-4 and TRBJ2-2; D gene uncertain. The length of the CDR3 is 15 residues. The V and J ends lost 3 bases and 0 bases respectively, with 8 bases between them. CDR3 sequence (DNA): TGTGCCAGCAGTTTTAAAATACCGAACACCGGGGAGCTGTTTTTT. Translating gives CASSFKIPNTGELFF.

This chain connects TRBV11-2 to TRBJ2-7, with 10 positions matching TRBD2. Looked up from germline, CDR1 is SGHAT and CDR2 is FQNNGV. Trimming took 5 bases from V and 3 from J; bases not matched to a gene: 7. CDR3 length: 15 residues. CDR3 sequence reads: CASSTTSGTFYEQYF. DNA of the CDR3: TGTGCCAGCAGCACAACTAGCGGGACTTTCTACGAGCAGTACTTC.

The V call is TRBV11-2, the J call TRBJ2-3; 7 nucleotides align to TRBD2. Germline assignment: CDR1 SGHAT and CDR2 FQNNGV. The CDR3 totals 16 residues. The junction had 7 bases not matched to a gene; V was cut back by 2 bases and J by 2 bases. The CDR3 DNA reads TGTGCCAGCAGCTTATGGGCGGGAGAAGCCACAGATACGCAGTATTTT. Its protein product is CASSLWAGEATDTQYF. The full variable domain, completed using reference TRBV11-2 and TRBJ2-3, is EAGVAQSPRYKIIEKRQSVAFWCNPISGHATLYWYQQILGQGPKLLIQFQNNGVVDDSQLPKDRFSAERLKGVDSTLKIQPAKLEDSAVYLCASSLWAGEATDTQYFGPGTRLTVL.

This clonotype was observed at least ten times. The gene calls are TRBV7-2 and TRBJ1-4; D is uncertain. This CDR3 spans 13 amino acids. Trimming took off 3 bases at V and 7 bases at J, with 9 bases between the two ends. Germline lookup yields CDR1 SGHTA and CDR2 FQGNSA. The CDR3 sequence: CASSLWGREKLFF. The CDR3, as DNA: TGTGCCAGCAGCTTGTGGGGTCGTGAAAAACTGTTTTTT.

Only a few counts were recorded for this clonotype. The chain recombines TRBV11-3 with TRBJ2-3; 8 nucleotides match TRBD2. The CDR3 loop spans 18 amino acids. V shed 2 bases, J shed 9 bases, and the junction held 19 bases outside the gene matches. Germline V gives CDR1 SGHNT, CDR2 YENEEA. In DNA, the CDR3 is TGTGCCAGCAGCTTAAGGAGGTCGAGCGGGAGATTACTGGTAACGCAGTATTTT. Its protein product is CASSLRRSSGRLLVTQYF.

This clonotype has just a few counts. V is TRBV7-2 and J is TRBJ2-3; TRBD2 matches at 14 bases. V was clipped by 5 bases and J by 11 bases; unmatched bases: 6. The CDR3 covers 14 residues. The germline CDR1 and CDR2 sequences are SGHTA and FQGNSA. The DNA for the CDR3 is TGTGCCAGCAGCGCGACTAGCGGGAGGGGTTGGCAGTATTTT. Amino acids: CASSATSGRGWQYF.

This clonotype was found a few times. This chain links TRBV6-4 with TRBJ2-1; 10 bases map to TRBD2. From germline, CDR1 is MRHNA and CDR2 SNTAGT. CDR3 length: 16 amino acids. V dropped 0 bases and J dropped 8; count of bases not matched to a gene: 7. The CDR3 is CASSDSRASGSDEQFF. In nucleotides, the CDR3 is TGTGCCAGCAGTGACTCGAGGGCTAGCGGGAGCGATGAGCAGTTCTTC.

V usage is TRBV7-4 and J usage is TRBJ1-2; no clear D gene. Germline CDR1 SGHVT, CDR2 SQSDAQ. The CDR3 is 12 residues long. With 5 bases removed from V and 3 bases from J, the gap between germline ends came to 7 bases. The CDR3 here is CASSETDYGYTF. The CDR3 DNA reads as TGTGCCAGCAGCGAGACGGACTATGGCTACACCTTC.

This clonotype was found a few times. The chain couples TRBV7-9 to TRBJ1-2; D is unclear. The V end lost 1 base, the J end lost 8 bases, and 5 bases lay between the germline ends. CDR1 is SEHNR, CDR2 FQNEAQ, per germline (reference sequence). The CDR3 contains 11 residues. The DNA for the CDR3 is TGTGCCAGCAGCTTAGAGTGGGGCTACACCTTC. This sequence encodes CASSLEWGYTF.

This clonotype has only one observation. J is TRBJ2-1 and V is TRBV4-1; 7 bases line up with TRBD2. Germline loops: CDR1 MGHRA, CDR2 YSYEKL. V trimming: 2 bases; J trimming: 6 bases; junction bases outside the gene matches: 10. The CDR3 is 16 amino acids. CDR3 coding DNA: TGCGCCAGCAGCCAACTAACCAGCGGGGAAACCAATGAGCAGTTCTTC. Its protein product is CASSQLTSGETNEQFF.

This clonotype occurred a few times. The J gene is TRBJ1-1, the V gene TRBV7-2; 7 nucleotides agree with TRBD1. Losses at the gene ends were 3 bases for V and 7 bases for J; bases not matched to a gene: 5. The CDR3 is 13 amino acids. Germline loops: CDR1 SGHTA, CDR2 FQGNSA. The CDR3 region has the DNA TGTGCCAGCAGCTTCCTCCAGGGGGGTGAAGCTTTCTTT. Its translation: CASSFLQGGEAFF.

In its sample, this clonotype was seen once. A much larger clone is a single base away; this may be a read error. The chain joins TRBV7-8 to TRBJ2-1, with 7 bases lining up with TRBD1. Germline V gene data show CDR1 as SGHVS and CDR2 as FQNEAQ. This CDR3 comprises 15 residues. The CDR3 coding sequence is TGTGCCACCAGCCCGATCAGGGGGTCCTACAATGAGCAGTTCTTC. This sequence encodes CATSPIRGSYNEQFF.

Many counts were recorded for this clonotype. This chain connects TRBV7-2 to TRBJ1-2; 7 nucleotides agree with TRBD1. Germline V CDR1 and CDR2: SGHTA, FQGNSA. The CDR3 consists of 16 residues. The junction had 10 bases not matched to a gene; V was cut back by 2 bases and J by 4 bases. CDR3 sequence: CASSLNSFTGVYGYTF. CDR3 DNA sequence: TGTGCCAGCAGCTTAAATAGTTTTACAGGGGTCTATGGCTACACCTTC.

V gene TRBV12-3 or TRBV12-4 combines with J gene TRBJ1-1, with 9 nucleotides matching TRBD1. The CDR3 spans 14 residues. V was clipped by 4 bases and J by 8 bases; unmatched bases: 8. Here the CDR3 reads CASSSPGQGLEAFF. CDR3 nucleotide sequence: TGTGCCAGCAGTTCCCCGGGACAGGGATTGGAAGCTTTCTTT.

This clonotype was seen only a few times. This chain joins TRBV19 and TRBJ1-2, with 7 bases that match TRBD1. The ends lost 7 bases at V and 7 bases at J; junction bases unmatched: 24. Germline loops: CDR1 LNHDA, CDR2 SQIVND (reference sequence). This CDR3 region has 18 residues. The CDR3 DNA reads as TGTGCCAGTAACGGCGAGGGGACAGCCCCTACCGCTGGCGGTGGCTACACCTTC. It specifies CASNGEGTAPTAGGGYTF.